The 18 T cell receptor beta chains below all came from one sample that was sequenced in a study of control samples from healthy donors and cancer patients. Assay used: immunoSEQ multiplex PCR; TCRdb lists only in-frame clones, some missing. The sample has tens of thousands of clones, around 94% seen once. The material sequenced was blood. The receptors shown here come from a man between 25 and 39 years old in good health.

The chain is built from TRBV19 and TRBJ2-7, with D maybe TRBD1 (6 bases). Germline lookup yields CDR1 LNHDA and CDR2 SQIVND (reference sequence). The CDR3 loop spans 14 amino acids. Trimming cost V 5 bases and J 4 bases, with 15 bases left between them. CDR3 DNA sequence: TGTGCCAGTAGTGTCCCAGGGGATGGTTACGAGCAGTACTTC. Encoded protein: CASSVPGDGYEQYF.

V and J are TRBV6-4 and TRBJ2-2; the D is unclear. V was cut by 3 bases and J by 4 bases, with 9 bases left in between. The CDR3 covers 14 residues. CDR1 is MRHNA, CDR2 SNTAGT, per germline. The DNA of the CDR3 is TGTGCCAGCAGTGATAGTACAGCCACCGGGGAGCTGTTTTTT. It specifies CASSDSTATGELFF.

The gene calls are TRBV30 and TRBJ1-1; D might be TRBD1 (6 bases). The length of the CDR3 is 14 residues. Germline CDR1 and CDR2: GTSNPN and SVGIG (reference sequence). V lost 2 bases and J 5 bases, leaving 15 bases between the germline ends. Written as DNA, the CDR3 is TGTGCCTGGAGTCCCCTGGACAGCAGGACTGAAGCTTTCTTT. Its protein product is CAWSPLDSRTEAFF.

The genes are TRBV6-5 and TRBJ2-2; D is unclear. CDR3 size: 15 residues. The germline V and J ends were trimmed by 4 bases and 6 bases, with 15 bases remaining between them. Germline V gives CDR1 MNHEY, CDR2 SVGAGI. The DNA for the CDR3 is TGTGCCAGCAGTTCATTTCGCCGCTACGCCGGGGAGCTGTTTTTT. Translation gives CASSSFRRYAGELFF.

The chain has TRBV28 and TRBJ1-2; D perhaps matches TRBD1 (6 bases). The CDR3 spans 14 residues. The V end was cut by 3 bases, the J end by 0 bases, with 8 bases between. The germline V gene has CDR1 MDHEN and CDR2 SYDVKM. The CDR3 nucleotides are TGTGCCAGCAGTTTGGGGGCCTCTAACTATGGCTACACCTTC. This gives the protein CASSLGASNYGYTF.

The chain has TRBV9 and TRBJ2-2, with TRBD2 matching over 11 bases. V lost 2 bases, J lost 5 bases, and 5 bases stayed unmatched. CDR1 SGDLS and CDR2 YYNGEE come from the germline V gene. This CDR3 comprises 16 residues. The CDR3 DNA sequence: TGTGCCAGCAGCGTGGCTAGCGGGGGGACTACCGGGGAGCTGTTTTTT. This encodes CASSVASGGTTGELFF.

The chain recombines TRBV7-2 with TRBJ2-5; D is ambiguous. Germline CDR1 and CDR2: SGHTA and FQGNSA. V lost 2 bases and J lost 3, with 10 bases in between. This CDR3 comprises 14 residues. CDR3 nucleotide sequence: TGTGCCAGCAGCTTAAAGATGGGTGAAGAGACCCAGTACTTC. Translated, it gives CASSLKMGEETQYF. Based on the CDR3 plus reference TRBV7-2 and TRBJ2-5, the full variable domain is GAGVSQSPSNKVTEKGKDVELRCDPISGHTALYWYRQSLGQGLEFLIYFQGNSAPDKSGLPSDRFSAERTGGSVSTLTIQRTQQEDSAVYLCASSLKMGEETQYFGPGTRLLVL.

The V gene is TRBV3-1 (or the pseudogene TRBV3-2), the J gene TRBJ2-2, with 8 bases fitting TRBD2. Germline V gives CDR1 LGHDT, CDR2 YNNKEL (reference sequence). This CDR3 comprises 17 residues. With V trimmed by 2 bases and J by 4 bases, 9 bases remained unmatched. In nucleotides, the CDR3 is TGTGCCAGCAGCCAATGGTGGCGGGGGGAGGGCACCGGGGAGCTGTTTTTT. Residues: CASSQWWRGEGTGELFF.

The gene calls are TRBV5-4 and TRBJ1-1; D is possibly TRBD1 (5 bases). The CDR3 totals 14 residues. Germline V gene sequence: CDR1 SGHNT, CDR2 YYREEE (reference sequence). The ends were cut back, 0 bases at V and 0 bases at J, with 6 bases in the middle. The CDR3 is CASSLGQMNTEAFF. CDR3 bases: TGTGCCAGCAGCTTGGGACAGATGAACACTGAAGCTTTCTTT. Full variable domain (outside the CDR3, taken from reference TRBV5-4 and TRBJ1-1): ETGVTQSPTHLIKTRGQQVTLRCSSQSGHNTVSWYQQALGQGPQFIFQYYREEENGRGNFPPRFSGLQFPNYSSELNVNALELDDSALYLCASSLGQMNTEAFFGQGTRLTVV.

This clone was counted only a few times. V and J are TRBV6-8 and TRBJ1-1; TRBD1 is a possible D gene (6 bases). Trimming stripped 4 bases from V and 1 base from J, with 16 bases between. This CDR3 has 16 residues. The germline V gene has CDR1 MNHGY and CDR2 SAAAGT. In DNA, the CDR3 is TGTGCCAGCAGTTTCGGGCCCCAGGGGCCGAACACTGAAGCTTTCTTT. Protein product: CASSFGPQGPNTEAFF.

V and J are TRBV9 and TRBJ2-7; 10 nucleotides align to TRBD1. Germline lookup yields CDR1 SGDLS and CDR2 YYNGEE. The CDR3 length is 14 residues. Losses at the gene ends were 3 bases for V and 5 bases for J; bases not matched to a gene: 5. This CDR3 is CASSGRDRGHEQYF. The CDR3 DNA sequence: TGTGCCAGCAGCGGCCGGGACAGGGGCCACGAGCAGTACTTC.

This chain joins TRBV28 and TRBJ1-2; TRBD1 is a possible D gene (5 bases). V lost 9 bases to trimming and J lost 7 bases, with 12 bases between them. The CDR3 is 11 residues long. Germline values: CDR1 MDHEN, CDR2 SYDVKM. Here the CDR3 reads CASGGYRGYTF. For the CDR3, the DNA is TGTGCCAGTGGGGGGTATCGTGGCTACACCTTC.

The chain recombines TRBV5-1 with TRBJ2-2, with D possibly TRBD1 on 5 matching bases. The CDR3 loop spans 15 amino acids. Deletions cut 7 bases from V and 4 bases from J, with 17 bases between. Per germline, CDR1 SGHRS and CDR2 YFSETQ. The CDR3 coding sequence is TGCGCCAGCTGCGTAGGCAGGGTAGGCACCGGGGAGCTGTTTTTT. Translating it yields CASCVGRVGTGELFF. Using reference TRBV5-1 and TRBJ2-2 for the parts outside the CDR3, the full variable domain is KAGVTQTPRYLIKTRGQQVTLSCSPISGHRSVSWYQQTPGQGLQFLFEYFSETQRNKGNFPGRFSGRQFSNSRSEMNVSTLELGDSALYLCASCVGRVGTGELFFGEGSRLTVL.

The rearrangement joins TRBV9 to TRBJ1-1, with D perhaps matching TRBD1 (5 bases). CDR3 length: 15 residues. Germline CDR1 and CDR2: SGDLS and YYNGEE. V lost 1 base, J lost 1 base, and 11 bases lay in between. The CDR3 here is CASSVSAGTNTEAFF. Written as DNA, the CDR3 is TGTGCCAGCAGCGTATCTGCGGGGACGAACACTGAAGCTTTCTTT.

This clone was recorded once. The chain combines TRBV27 with TRBJ2-1, with D possibly matching TRBD2 (7 bases). Looked up from germline, CDR1 is MNHEY and CDR2 is SMNVEV (reference sequence). V was clipped by 6 bases and J by 7 bases, with 22 bases between them. This CDR3 region has 16 residues. CDR3 sequence (DNA): TGTGCCAGCAGCTACCTCAGGGGCGGGGGTCCAAATGAGCAGTTCTTC. Protein: CASSYLRGGGPNEQFF.

The gene calls are TRBV29-1 and TRBJ1-1; D gene uncertain. V gave up 6 bases and J gave up 1 base, with 12 bases separating them. Germline CDR1 and CDR2: SQVTM and ANQGSEA. CDR3 size: 13 residues. CDR3 sequence: CSVEIGGNTEAFF. The CDR3 DNA follows: TGCAGCGTGGAGATCGGCGGGAACACTGAAGCTTTCTTT.

The V gene is TRBV12-3 or TRBV12-4, the J gene TRBJ1-2; 7 nucleotides match TRBD1. V lost 3 bases, J lost 8 bases, and 6 bases stayed unmatched. The CDR3 totals 13 residues. The CDR3 DNA follows: TGTGCCAGCAGTTTGAGGGGGCTCCGGGGCTACACCTTC. This sequence encodes CASSLRGLRGYTF.

V usage is TRBV4-1 and J usage is TRBJ2-3; D is ambiguous. Germline CDR1 and CDR2: MGHRA and YSYEKL. V was clipped by 3 bases and J by 1 base, with 14 bases between them. The CDR3 consists of 16 residues. The CDR3, as DNA: TGCGCCAGCAGCCAGGAAAAGGTGCTGGGCACAGATACGCAGTATTTT. It is translated as CASSQEKVLGTDTQYF.